Sequencing of this T cell receptor beta chain was carried out in a study of shared clonotypes between healthy human individuals. Study-wide context: The cohort comprised two women and a few men. Their ages spanned 18 to 49 years. Per donor, three plates held CD4 naive cells, three held CD4 memory, two held CD8 naive and one held CD8 memory. Study results and limitations: It was observed that around 5% of naive CD4 clonotypes were shared across a handful of donors.

In the original processing: Without quality scores, immunoSEQ junctional reads could not be filtered like full-length reads. Data came from immunoSEQ multiplex PCR; TCRdb stores just in-frame clones and leaves some out. V and J calls and clone size come straight from that table; D and trimming were deduced from the DNA. The sample has 650,000 to 700,000 clones, 90% seen once; the top ten hold 30% to 40%. The CDR3 is 16 residues long. The V end was cut by 7 bases, the J end by 7 bases, with 23 bases between. Germline CDR1 is MNHNY and CDR2 is SVGAGI (reference sequence). Remarks on this clone: Its antigen is undetermined.

The TCR originated in a man aged 18-30 years in good health. Some clones in this sample may be carry-over from other donors' samples. V is TRBV6-6 and J is TRBJ2-1, with D tentatively TRBD1 (5 bases). The material sequenced was memory CD8+ T cells from PBMCs. Noted subset: CD45RO+ cells pooled with CCR7-negative TemRA cells. The CDR3 nucleotides are TGTGCCAGCATCGCAAAGGGGTTTCCCGCGCTTAATGAGCAGTTCTTC. Translation: CASIAKGFPALNEQFF.